This TCR beta chain was profiled in a study of CD8 T cells in Susac syndrome. RNA, at about 0.45 to 1 ug, was reverse transcribed with random hexamers. Amplification of the TCR beta CDR3 was carried out by immunoSEQ multiplex PCR, which spanned a total of 54 Vbeta and 13 Jbeta segments. Via MiXCR, TCRdb re-called the immunoSEQ multiplex PCR reads, giving one row per CDR3 protein. The sample has more than 200,000 distinct CDR3 sequences, about 93% seen once; the top ten hold 0.1% to 0.15%. TEMRA cells were FACS-enriched, with CD8+ and CD4+ T cells isolated negatively. The sequenced material came from CD8+ T cells from PBMCs. The receptor's source is a human donor with multiple sclerosis.

CDR3 coding DNA: TGTGCCTGGAGTGTAGGGGCTGGCGGCTACACCTTC. It yields the protein CAWSVGAGGYTF. The V call is TRBV30, the J call TRBJ1-2, with D tentatively TRBD1 (5 bases). The CDR3 runs to 12 residues. The V end was cut by 0 bases, the J end by 8 bases, with 10 bases between. The germline gives CDR1 GTSNPN, CDR2 SVGIG (reference sequence).